The 26 T cell receptor beta chains reported below all come from one sample, sequenced in a study of blood T cell repertoires in COVID-19 (dated by TCRdb to about 2020). Libraries were built with the immunoSEQ multiplex PCR assay. In TCRdb, the immuneACCESS table is reduced to in-frame sequences with V and J assigned. These tables do not hold every clone; where another copy was compared, an unresolved V gene accounts for under half, and the others remain unexplained. The sample data list some 120,000 clones, and around four fifths of these were observed just once. The ten biggest clones cover around 13% of the sample. The material sequenced was peripheral blood. The receptors originated from a human donor in a cohort sampled during active COVID-19.

V is TRBV2 and J is TRBJ2-5, with TRBD1 identical over 11 bases. J lost 4 bases, V lost 6 bases, and 7 bases had no gene match. The CDR3 length is 15 residues. CDR1 SNHLY and CDR2 FYNNEI come from the germline V gene. The chain's CDR3 is CASSGTGGLGETQYF. The CDR3 DNA reads as TGTGCCAGCAGCGGGACAGGGGGATTAGGAGAGACCCAGTACTTC.

V is TRBV18 and J is TRBJ2-5, with 10 bases matching TRBD2. CDR3 length: 14 residues. Germline CDR1 reads KGHSH; CDR2 reads LQKENI. Trimming at V came to 6 bases and at J to 3 bases, leaving 4 bases not matched to a gene. CDR3 in DNA: TGTGCCAGCTCCCAAGGGACTAGCGAAGAGACCCAGTACTTC. It specifies CASSQGTSEETQYF.

This sequence joins TRBV25-1 and TRBJ1-2; perhaps TRBD1 as D (6 bases). Deletions cut 2 bases from V and 2 bases from J, with 9 bases between. CDR1 is MGHDK and CDR2 is SYGVNS in the germline V gene. The CDR3 is 14 residues long. The CDR3 DNA sequence: TGTGCCAGCAGTGAACCCGGGACAAACTATGGCTACACCTTC. Protein product: CASSEPGTNYGYTF.

The V gene is TRBV5-5, the J gene TRBJ1-2; no clear D. Germline V gene sequence: CDR1 SGHKS, CDR2 YYEKEE (reference sequence). V gave up 1 base and J gave up 4 bases, with 14 bases separating them. The CDR3 has 15 amino acids. CDR3 protein: CASSLKLWEAYGYTF. The CDR3 region has the DNA TGTGCCAGCAGCTTGAAACTCTGGGAGGCCTATGGCTACACCTTC.

The chain links TRBV19 to TRBJ1-5; 9 positions agree with TRBD1. The CDR3 loop spans 16 amino acids. In germline, CDR1 is LNHDA, CDR2 SQIVND (reference sequence). The J segment lost 4 bases and the V segment lost 5 bases, leaving 9 bases of the junction unmatched. The CDR3 reads CASSAPGQGGNQPQHF. The CDR3, as DNA: TGTGCCAGTAGTGCTCCGGGACAGGGCGGGAATCAGCCCCAGCATTTT. The full variable domain, rest sourced from reference TRBV19 and TRBJ1-5, is DGGITQSPKYLFRKEGQNVTLSCEQNLNHDAMYWYRQDPGQGLRLIYYSQIVNDFQKGDIAEGYSVSREKKESFPLTVTSAQKNPTAFYLCASSAPGQGGNQPQHFGDGTRLSIL.

The sample holds one count of this clone. The V gene is TRBV27, the J gene TRBJ1-4; a weak D match, TRBD1 (6 bases). V was cut by 6 bases and J by 8 bases, with 19 bases left in between. CDR3 length: 15 residues. Germline CDR1 and CDR2: MNHEY and SMNVEV (reference sequence). The DNA for the CDR3 is TGTGCCAGCAGGGCCCAACAGGGCTTGGGGGAAAAACTGTTTTTT. It is translated as CASRAQQGLGEKLFF.

The V and J genes are TRBV6-5 and TRBJ2-5; 8 bases align to TRBD1. This CDR3 contains 15 residues. V was pared by 6 bases and J by 5 bases, with 11 bases of the junction left unmatched. CDR1 is MNHEY and CDR2 is SVGAGI in the germline V gene. The chain's CDR3 is CASSLGQGNMETQYF. The CDR3 coding sequence is TGTGCCAGCAGCCTAGGACAGGGTAATATGGAGACCCAGTACTTC.

The chain combines TRBV6-6 with TRBJ2-3, with TRBD2 matching over 8 bases. CDR1 MNHNY and CDR2 SVGAGI come from the germline V gene (reference sequence). The trim removed 6 bases at V and 1 base at J, leaving 6 bases unmatched. This CDR3 has 15 amino acids. The CDR3, as DNA: TGTGCCAGCAGACCCAGCGGGGGCCGCACAGATACGCAGTATTTT. This translates into CASRPSGGRTDTQYF.

In this sample, this clone turned up a few times. The V and J genes are TRBV6-5 and TRBJ2-1; 13 bases match TRBD2. This CDR3 is built from 15 residues. Germline CDR1 MNHEY, CDR2 SVGAGI. Trimming removed 4 bases from V and 6 bases from J; junction bases left unmatched: 3. The DNA for the CDR3 is TGTGCCAGCAGTTTACTAGCGGGGGGGGGCAATGAGCAGTTCTTC. Its translation is CASSLLAGGGNEQFF.

The chain links TRBV3-1 (or the pseudogene TRBV3-2) to TRBJ2-7, with 7 bases lining up with TRBD2. This CDR3 comprises 15 residues. Germline CDR1 and CDR2: LGHDT and YNNKEL (reference sequence). J gave up 9 bases and V 1 base, and 12 bases lay outside the gene matches. As DNA, the CDR3 is TGTGCCAGCAGCCAAGGTCCGGGGACTACTACGGGGCAGTACTTC. This encodes CASSQGPGTTTGQYF.

This clone was seen once. This chain connects TRBV20-1 to TRBJ1-2; D may be TRBD1 (6 bases). This CDR3 has 11 residues. The V gene's germline CDR1 is DFQATT and CDR2 SNEGSKA (reference sequence). Here the CDR3 reads CRTQGSYGYTF. The CDR3 DNA reads TGCAGGACCCAGGGGAGCTATGGCTACACCTTC.

The chain is built from TRBV28 and TRBJ1-1, with 7 positions matching TRBD1. This CDR3 contains 13 residues. Germline V CDR1 and CDR2: MDHEN, SYDVKM. Unmatched junction bases numbered 3, after V lost 7 bases and J lost 1 base. The DNA of the CDR3 is TGTGCCAGCAAAGGGGGCTGGAACACTGAAGCTTTCTTT. This gives the protein CASKGGWNTEAFF.

A remark on this clone: Other DNA sequences in the same sample also yield this CDR3. In DNA form, the CDR3 reads TGCAGCGTTCGAACCGGGACAGGGAACACCGGGGAGCTGTTTTTT. Its protein product is CSVRTGTGNTGELFF. This chain uses TRBV29-1 with TRBJ2-2; 8 nucleotides agree with TRBD1. The CDR3 contains 15 residues. Germline V lookup: CDR1 SQVTM, CDR2 ANQGSEA. The V segment lost 5 bases and the J segment 1 base; nucleotides outside the gene matches: 6.

This clone was observed a handful of times. Other DNA sequences in this specimen translate into the identical CDR3. As DNA, the CDR3 is TGCGCCAGCAGCCTGTCTGGAGGAGGCGCATCCTACAATGAGCAGTTCTTC. Protein: CASSLSGGGASYNEQFF. The J gene is TRBJ2-1, the V gene TRBV5-1, with D maybe TRBD2 (5 bases). The CDR3 contains 17 residues. CDR1 is SGHRS and CDR2 is YFSETQ in the germline V gene. V was trimmed by 4 bases and J by 1 base, leaving 18 bases between them.

V gene TRBV7-9 combines with J gene TRBJ2-7; D may be TRBD2 (5 bases). Trimming removed 3 bases from V and 4 bases from J, with 13 bases in between. The CDR3 has 14 residues. Germline V gives CDR1 SEHNR, CDR2 FQNEAQ (reference sequence). CDR3 protein: CASSLGGLRYEQYF. The CDR3 DNA reads as TGTGCCAGCAGCTTGGGCGGGTTAAGATACGAGCAGTACTTC.

The chain combines TRBV19 with TRBJ1-2; unclear D gene. Trimming pared 1 base from V and 4 bases from J, leaving 7 bases between. Germline V gives CDR1 LNHDA, CDR2 SQIVND (reference sequence). This CDR3 has 13 residues. CDR3 in DNA: TGTGCCAGTAGTATAGGATCGGGCTATGGCTACACCTTC. Protein product: CASSIGSGYGYTF.

Concerning this clone: The sample holds other DNA sequences that translate to the same CDR3. J is TRBJ2-7 and V is TRBV5-1; the match to TRBD1 covers 7 bases. Germline CDR1 SGHRS, CDR2 YFSETQ. V gave up 0 bases and J gave up 4 bases; unmatched junction bases: 4. This CDR3 comprises 14 residues. CDR3 nucleotides: TGCGCCAGCAGCTTGGGCGACAGGGCTTACGAGCAGTACTTC. It codes for CASSLGDRAYEQYF.

This clone was counted a single time. The V and J genes are TRBV30 and TRBJ2-1; 10 bases are shared with TRBD2. V was clipped by 0 bases and J by 6 bases; unmatched bases: 20. Germline CDR1 is GTSNPN and CDR2 is SVGIG (reference sequence). The CDR3 is 20 amino acids. This CDR3 is CAWSVRRGFGLAETRNEQFF. CDR3 sequence (DNA): TGTGCCTGGAGTGTACGGAGGGGATTCGGACTAGCGGAGACTCGCAATGAGCAGTTCTTC.

The rearrangement links TRBV30 to TRBJ2-3; D is perhaps TRBD1 (6 bases). The CDR3 runs 13 residues. Germline lookup yields CDR1 GTSNPN and CDR2 SVGIG (reference sequence). The ends were cut back, 5 bases at V and 2 bases at J, with 11 bases in the middle. Here the CDR3 DNA reads TGTGCCTGGTCCACAGGGCACACAGATACGCAGTATTTT. It yields the protein CAWSTGHTDTQYF.

CDR3 protein: CASSPRDSSNIQYF. The DNA of the CDR3 is TGTGCCAGCAGCCCCAGGGACAGCTCCAACATTCAGTACTTC. The chain couples TRBV3-1 (or the pseudogene TRBV3-2) to TRBJ2-4; TRBD1 aligns across 7 bases. Germline values: CDR1 LGHDT, CDR2 YNNKEL (reference sequence). The CDR3 sequence is 14 residues long. With 4 bases clipped from V and 7 bases from J, the junction kept 7 bases outside the gene matches.

This rearrangement joins TRBV12-5 to TRBJ1-1; 9 positions agree with TRBD1. From germline, CDR1 is LGHNT and CDR2 FRNRAP. Trimming cost V 3 bases and J 2 bases; bases outside gene matches: 7. This CDR3 spans 16 amino acids. CDR3 DNA: TGTGCTAGTGGTTTAGGACAGGGGACGGGAAACACTGAAGCTTTCTTT. Protein product: CASGLGQGTGNTEAFF.

The rearrangement joins TRBV5-5 to TRBJ1-1; no definite D call. The length of the CDR3 is 14 residues. From germline, CDR1 is SGHKS and CDR2 YYEKEE (reference sequence). The V and J ends lost 6 bases and 6 bases respectively, with 18 bases between them. The CDR3 sequence is CASTPRHLGPEAFF. The CDR3 region has the DNA TGTGCCAGCACCCCGCGGCACCTTGGCCCTGAAGCTTTCTTT.

The chain joins TRBV6-5 to TRBJ1-1; a weak D match, TRBD1 (5 bases). CDR3 length equals 15 residues. The V gene's germline CDR1 is MNHEY and CDR2 SVGAGI. V lost 6 bases, J lost 1 base, and 15 bases lay in between. CDR3 nucleotide sequence: TGTGCCAGCAGCCGAAAGGGTCAGGGGAACACTGAAGCTTTCTTT. Its protein product is CASSRKGQGNTEAFF.

V and J are TRBV19 and TRBJ1-2; D remains unclear. V lost 3 bases and J lost 1, with 6 bases in between. Germline V CDR1 and CDR2: LNHDA, SQIVND (reference sequence). This CDR3 comprises 13 residues. The CDR3: CASSIIDNYGYTF. In DNA, the CDR3 is TGTGCCAGTAGTATTATAGATAACTATGGCTACACCTTC.

V is TRBV6-6 and J is TRBJ1-2; 7 bases align to TRBD1. Per germline, CDR1 MNHNY and CDR2 SVGAGI (reference sequence). J lost 3 bases, V lost 7 bases, and 5 bases had no gene match. CDR3 size: 13 residues. The CDR3 nucleotides read TGTGCCAGCACTAAAGGACAGGACTATGGCTACACCTTC. Its protein product is CASTKGQDYGYTF.

The chain couples TRBV19 to TRBJ2-4; tentative D call: TRBD1 (6 bases). Deletions cut 5 bases from V and 0 bases from J, with 17 bases between. Germline assignment: CDR1 LNHDA and CDR2 SQIVND (reference sequence). The CDR3 runs to 17 residues. In DNA, the CDR3 is TGTGCCAGTAGTCCCCCTGACAGGTCATTAGCCAAAAACATTCAGTACTTC. Amino acids: CASSPPDRSLAKNIQYF.